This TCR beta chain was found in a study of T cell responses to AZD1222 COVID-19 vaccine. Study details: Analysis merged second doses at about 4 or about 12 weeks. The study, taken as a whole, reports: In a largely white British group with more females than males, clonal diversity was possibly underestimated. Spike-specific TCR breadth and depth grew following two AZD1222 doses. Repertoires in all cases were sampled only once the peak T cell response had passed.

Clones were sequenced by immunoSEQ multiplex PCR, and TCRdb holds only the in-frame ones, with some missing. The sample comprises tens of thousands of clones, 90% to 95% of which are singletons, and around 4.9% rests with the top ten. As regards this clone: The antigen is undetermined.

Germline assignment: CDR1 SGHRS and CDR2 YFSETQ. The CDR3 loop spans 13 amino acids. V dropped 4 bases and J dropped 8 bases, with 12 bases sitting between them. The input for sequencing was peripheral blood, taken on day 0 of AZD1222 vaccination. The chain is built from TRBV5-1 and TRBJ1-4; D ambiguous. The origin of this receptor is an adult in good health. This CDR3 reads CASSTESGEKLFF. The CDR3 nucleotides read TGCGCCAGCAGCACGGAGTCGGGGGAAAAACTGTTTTTT.